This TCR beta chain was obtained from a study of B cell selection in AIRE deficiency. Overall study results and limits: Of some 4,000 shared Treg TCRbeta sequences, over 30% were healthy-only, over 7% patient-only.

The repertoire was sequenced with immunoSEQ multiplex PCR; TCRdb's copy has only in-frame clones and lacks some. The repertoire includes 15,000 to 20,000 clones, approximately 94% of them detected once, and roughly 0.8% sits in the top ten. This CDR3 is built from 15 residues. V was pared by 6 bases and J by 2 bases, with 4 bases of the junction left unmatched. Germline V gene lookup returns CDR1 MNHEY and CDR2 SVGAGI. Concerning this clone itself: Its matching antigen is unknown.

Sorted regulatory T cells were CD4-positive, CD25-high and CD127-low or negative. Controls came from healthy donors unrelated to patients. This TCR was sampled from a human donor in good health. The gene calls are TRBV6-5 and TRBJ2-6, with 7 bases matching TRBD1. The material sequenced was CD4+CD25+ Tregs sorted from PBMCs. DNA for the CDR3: TGTGCCAGCAGACCACAGGGGACTGGGGCCAACGTCCTGACTTTC. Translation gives CASRPQGTGANVLTF.